This entry lists 3 T cell receptor beta chains sequenced from one sample in a study of CXCR3-negative and CXCR3-positive naive CD8 T cells. UMI-labeled 5' RACE TRB cDNA libraries were prepared from the cells. TCRdb reprocessed the 5' RACE reads and reports one entry per CDR3 protein, with no DNA. This repertoire includes approximately 90,000 distinct CDR3 sequences. No antigens are known for them. General observations from the study: Naive cells with CXCR3 showed TRB CDR3s that were more hydrophobic than those in CXCR3-negative naive cells.

Sequencing was carried out using naive CXCR3+ CD8+ T cells from blood. Sample subset: CD45RO-CCR7+CD27+CD95- naive CD8+ T cells expressing CXCR3 (TNR3+). All receptors come from a human donor in good health. Some clones in this sample may be carry-over from other donors' samples.

The gene calls are TRBV2 and TRBJ2-3; TCRdb reports TRBD1, a call that lacks DNA to check it against. CDR1 and CDR2 from the germline V gene are SNHLY and FYNNEI. The CDR3 totals 14 residues. CDR3 sequence reads: CATELAGGRDTQYF.

The chain joins TRBV6-5 to TRBJ2-1; TCRdb's D gene call, TRBD1, goes unchecked for lack of DNA. The CDR3 loop spans 15 amino acids. Germline V gives CDR1 MNHEY, CDR2 SVGAGI. CDR3 protein: CASNRRGSGKNEQFF.

The CDR3 is CSARGYATRDGYTF. The chain employs TRBV20-1 and TRBJ1-2. The CDR3 runs 14 residues. Germline-derived CDR1 and CDR2 are DFQATT and SNEGSKA (reference sequence).